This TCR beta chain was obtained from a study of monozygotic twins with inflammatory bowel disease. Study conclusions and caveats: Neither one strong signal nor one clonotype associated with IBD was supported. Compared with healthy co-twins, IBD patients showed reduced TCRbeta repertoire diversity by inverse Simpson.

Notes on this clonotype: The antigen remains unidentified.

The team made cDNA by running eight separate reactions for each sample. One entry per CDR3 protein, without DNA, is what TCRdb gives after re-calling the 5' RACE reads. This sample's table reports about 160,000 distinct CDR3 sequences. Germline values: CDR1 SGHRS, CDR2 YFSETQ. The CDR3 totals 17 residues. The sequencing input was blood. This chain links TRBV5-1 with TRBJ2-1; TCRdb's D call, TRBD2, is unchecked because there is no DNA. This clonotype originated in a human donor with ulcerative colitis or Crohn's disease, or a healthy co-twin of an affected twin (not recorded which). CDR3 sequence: CASRYGTSISSYNEQFF.